Listed below are T cell receptor beta chains from one sample, sequenced in a study of T cell responses to AZD1222 COVID-19 vaccine. Clones were sequenced by immunoSEQ multiplex PCR, and TCRdb holds only the in-frame ones, with some missing. The top ten hold 8.5% to 12% of the sample, which has some 120,000 clones, more than 70% seen once. Source: peripheral blood, taken on day 0 of AZD1222 vaccination. The receptor set was obtained from an adult in good health. Both conserved end residues are part of each CDR3. The order of the fields is V gene, clone size, D gene, J gene, CDR3 protein, CDR3 DNA. The D gene is left open where the match is weak. Only some rows state a clone size, as once, few, many or a class for expanded clones.

TRBV30,once,TRBD2,TRBJ2-1,CAWTSGRFEQFF,TGTGCCTGGACTAGCGGGCGCTTTGAGCAGTTCTTC
TRBV5-1,-,TRBD2,TRBJ2-3,CASSFGSGTDTQYF,TGCGCCAGCAGCTTCGGTAGCGGGACAGATACGCAGTATTTT
TRBV7-9,few,TRBD2,TRBJ2-7,CASSLGRLAGGFSYEQYF,TGTGCCAGCAGCTTAGGTCGACTAGCGGGAGGGTTCTCGTACGAGCAGTACTTC
TRBV7-9,-,TRBD1,TRBJ2-1,CASAVRQGYNEQFF,TGTGCCAGCGCTGTGAGACAGGGATACAATGAGCAGTTCTTC
TRBV7-8,-,-,TRBJ2-2,CASSWDRGTGELFF,TGTGCCAGCAGTTGGGACCGAGGGACCGGGGAGCTGTTTTTT
TRBV19,-,TRBD2,TRBJ2-7,CASSTTSGRADEQYF,TGTGCCAGTAGTACCACTAGCGGGAGGGCCGACGAGCAGTACTTC
TRBV5-1,-,-,TRBJ2-7,CASSLAGRAAYEQYF,TGCGCCAGCAGCTTGGCCGGAAGGGCAGCCTACGAGCAGTACTTC
TRBV9,-,-,TRBJ1-6,CASSVAGGGSSPLHF,TGTGCCAGCAGCGTCGCGGGGGGGGGCTCCTCACCCCTCCACTTT
TRBV19,-,TRBD2,TRBJ2-7,CASSTSGAYEQYF,TGTGCCAGTAGTACCAGCGGGGCCTACGAGCAGTACTTC
TRBV7-3,-,-,TRBJ2-3,CASSPGLGTDTQYF,TGTGCCAGCAGCCCCGGACTGGGCACAGATACGCAGTATTTT
TRBV18,-,-,TRBJ1-1,CASSLSTGIDTEAFF,TGTGCCAGCTCTCTCTCTACAGGGATTGATACTGAAGCTTTCTTT
TRBV6-1,-,-,TRBJ2-5,CASRPITSWSETQYF,TGTGCCAGCAGACCCATAACTAGCTGGTCCGAGACCCAGTACTTC
TRBV28,-,TRBD1,TRBJ2-7,CASSSPGQGSLAEQYF,TGTGCCAGCAGTTCTCCCGGACAGGGGTCACTCGCCGAGCAGTACTTC
TRBV29-1,-,TRBD1,TRBJ1-2,CSVDGTGGEDGYTF,TGCAGCGTTGATGGGACAGGGGGCGAGGATGGCTACACCTTC
TRBV5-1,-,TRBD1,TRBJ1-1,CASSLGQGWTEAFF,TGCGCCAGCAGCTTGGGACAGGGGTGGACTGAAGCTTTCTTT
TRBV18,-,-,TRBJ2-2,CASSPPAVGELFF,TGTGCCAGCTCACCACCGGCCGTAGGGGAGCTGTTTTTT
TRBV19,-,-,TRBJ1-2,CASSQGRTANYGYTF,TGTGCCAGTAGCCAAGGACGGACAGCTAACTATGGCTACACCTTC
TRBV6-4,-,TRBD2,TRBJ2-1,CASSLAGGINEQFF,TGTGCCAGCAGTCTAGCGGGAGGAATCAATGAGCAGTTCTTC
TRBV5-1,-,TRBD1,TRBJ2-3,CASSLDGTGDGDTQYF,TGCGCCAGCAGCTTGGATGGGACAGGGGATGGGGATACGCAGTATTTT
TRBV5-8,-,TRBD2,TRBJ2-1,CASSTGLAGGEQFF,TGTGCCAGCAGCACGGGACTAGCGGGAGGTGAGCAGTTCTTC
TRBV19,-,-,TRBJ1-2,CASSFTGRDYGYTF,TGTGCCAGTAGTTTCACGGGACGCGACTATGGCTACACCTTC
TRBV14,-,-,TRBJ2-7,CASSQNSYEQYF,TGTGCCAGCAGCCAAAACTCCTACGAGCAGTACTTC
TRBV6-2/TRBV6-3,-,TRBD2,TRBJ2-1,CASSPTTSGRARNEQFF,TGTGCCAGCAGTCCCACCACAAGCGGGAGGGCCCGTAATGAGCAGTTCTTC
TRBV9,-,-,TRBJ1-1,CASSVEDRPMNTEAFF,TGTGCCAGCAGCGTAGAAGACAGACCTATGAACACTGAAGCTTTCTTT
TRBV4-2,-,-,TRBJ1-6,CASSQGTANYNSPLHF,TGTGCCAGCAGCCAAGGGACAGCCAACTATAATTCACCCCTCCACTTT
TRBV28,few,-,TRBJ1-3,CASGITAGNTIYF,TGTGCCAGCGGGATAACAGCTGGAAACACCATATATTTT
TRBV19,-,TRBD2,TRBJ2-1,CASSTSGSLSYNEQFF,TGTGCCAGTAGTACAAGCGGGAGCCTCTCCTACAATGAGCAGTTCTTC
TRBV25-1,-,TRBD1,TRBJ1-1,CASSAPDRKNTEAFF,TGTGCCAGCAGTGCTCCGGACAGGAAGAACACTGAAGCTTTCTTT
TRBV5-1,-,-,TRBJ2-5,CASSPDFGTVYQETQYF,TGCGCCAGCAGTCCGGACTTCGGGACTGTGTACCAAGAGACCCAGTACTTC
TRBV28,-,-,TRBJ1-2,CASSLRLYGYTF,TGTGCCAGCAGTTTGCGCTTATATGGCTACACCTTC
TRBV6-5,few,-,TRBJ1-1,CASSTRGWEAFF,TGTGCCAGCAGCACGCGGGGATGGGAAGCTTTCTTT
TRBV27,-,-,TRBJ2-7,CASTLKGPTYYEQYF,TGTGCCAGCACTCTTAAGGGCCCAACCTACTACGAGCAGTACTTC
TRBV24-1,-,TRBD1,TRBJ2-2,CATSAEGAHAGELFF,TGTGCCACCAGTGCCGAGGGGGCGCATGCCGGGGAGCTGTTTTTT
TRBV28,-,-,TRBJ1-2,CASTDGIYGYTF,TGTGCCAGCACCGACGGGATTTATGGCTACACCTTC
TRBV6-4,-,-,TRBJ1-2,CASSGDSVGGYTF,TGTGCCAGCAGCGGAGACAGCGTCGGGGGCTACACCTTC
TRBV27,-,-,TRBJ2-7,CASSFTRTESEQYF,TGTGCCAGCAGTTTCACTCGGACAGAGAGCGAGCAGTACTTC
TRBV4-2,few,-,TRBJ2-7,CASSRSGTELYEQYF,TGTGCCAGCAGTCGTTCTGGGACGGAGCTGTACGAGCAGTACTTC
TRBV5-1,few,TRBD1,TRBJ2-7,CASSDPQGADEQYF,TGCGCCAGCAGCGATCCTCAGGGGGCAGACGAGCAGTACTTC
TRBV19,once,-,TRBJ2-7,CASPRFSYEQYF,TGTGCCAGCCCTAGGTTCTCCTACGAGCAGTACTTC
TRBV13,-,-,TRBJ2-3,CASSFQRLTDTQYF,TGTGCCAGCAGCTTCCAGCGGCTCACAGATACGCAGTATTTT
TRBV5-1,once,-,TRBJ2-1,CASSTESSYNEQFF,TGCGCCAGCTCGACAGAGAGCTCCTACAATGAGCAGTTCTTC
TRBV12-5,-,-,TRBJ2-1,CAASTGVQLSSYNEQFF,TGTGCTGCTTCGACCGGGGTTCAACTCAGCTCCTACAATGAGCAGTTCTTC
TRBV7-9,-,-,TRBJ2-6,CASSLGNREVVSGANVLTF,TGTGCCAGCAGCTTAGGAAACAGGGAGGTGGTCTCTGGGGCCAACGTCCTGACTTTC